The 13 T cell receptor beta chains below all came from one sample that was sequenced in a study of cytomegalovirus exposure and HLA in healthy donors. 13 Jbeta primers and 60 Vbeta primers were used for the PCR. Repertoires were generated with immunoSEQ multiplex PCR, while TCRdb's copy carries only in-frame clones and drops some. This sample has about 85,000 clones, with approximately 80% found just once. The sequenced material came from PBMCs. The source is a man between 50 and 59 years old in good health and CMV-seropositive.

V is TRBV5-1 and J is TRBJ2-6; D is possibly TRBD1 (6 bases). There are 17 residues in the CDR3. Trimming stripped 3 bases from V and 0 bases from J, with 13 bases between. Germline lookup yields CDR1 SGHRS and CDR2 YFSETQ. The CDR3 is CASSSWGQNSGANVLTF. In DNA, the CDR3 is TGCGCCAGCAGCTCTTGGGGGCAAAACTCTGGGGCCAACGTCCTGACTTTC.

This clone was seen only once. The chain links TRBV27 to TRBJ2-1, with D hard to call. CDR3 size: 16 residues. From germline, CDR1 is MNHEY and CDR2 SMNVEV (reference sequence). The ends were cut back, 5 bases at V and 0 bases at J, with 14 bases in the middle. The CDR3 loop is CASSHLGISSYNEQFF. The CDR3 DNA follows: TGTGCCAGCAGTCACCTAGGAATCAGCTCCTACAATGAGCAGTTCTTC.

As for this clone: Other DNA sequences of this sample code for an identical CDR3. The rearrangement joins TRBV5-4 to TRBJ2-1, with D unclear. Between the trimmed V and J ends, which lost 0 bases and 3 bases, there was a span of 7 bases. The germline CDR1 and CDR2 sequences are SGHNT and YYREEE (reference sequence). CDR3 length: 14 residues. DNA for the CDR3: TGTGCCAGCAGCTTGGTGGCCAACTACAATGAGCAGTTCTTC. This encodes CASSLVANYNEQFF.

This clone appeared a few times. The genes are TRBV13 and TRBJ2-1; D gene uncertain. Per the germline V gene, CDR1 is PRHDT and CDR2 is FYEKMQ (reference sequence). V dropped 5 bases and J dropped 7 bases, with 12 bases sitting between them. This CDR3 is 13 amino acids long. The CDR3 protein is CASSLDPGNEQFF. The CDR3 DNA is TGTGCCAGCAGCCTCGACCCGGGTAATGAGCAGTTCTTC.

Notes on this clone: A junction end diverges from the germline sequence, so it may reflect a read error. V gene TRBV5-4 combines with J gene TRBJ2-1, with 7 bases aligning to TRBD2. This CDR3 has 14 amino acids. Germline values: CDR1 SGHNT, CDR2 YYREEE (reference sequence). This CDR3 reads CASSAAVRSGALIF. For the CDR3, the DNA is TGTGCCAGCAGCGCCGCTGTCAGGAGCGGGGCCCTAATCTTC.

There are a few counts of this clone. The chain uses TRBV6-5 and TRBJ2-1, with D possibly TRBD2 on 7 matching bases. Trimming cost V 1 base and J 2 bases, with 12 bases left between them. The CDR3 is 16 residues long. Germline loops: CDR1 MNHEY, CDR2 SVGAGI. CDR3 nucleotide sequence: TGTGCCAGCAGTTACTTTAGGGGGGGTCCCTACAATGAGCAGTTCTTC. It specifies CASSYFRGGPYNEQFF.

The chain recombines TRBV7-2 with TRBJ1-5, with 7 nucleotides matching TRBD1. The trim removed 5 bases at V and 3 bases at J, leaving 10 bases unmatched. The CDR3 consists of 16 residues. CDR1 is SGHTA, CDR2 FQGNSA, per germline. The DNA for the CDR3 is TGTGCCAGCAGCCTAAGGCTTACAGGGGTCAATCAGCCCCAGCATTTT. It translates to CASSLRLTGVNQPQHF.

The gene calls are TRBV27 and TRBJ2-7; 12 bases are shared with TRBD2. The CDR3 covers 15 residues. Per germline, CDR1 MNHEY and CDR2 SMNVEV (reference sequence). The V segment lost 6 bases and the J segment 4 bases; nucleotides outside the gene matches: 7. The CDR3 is CASRSGLAGLYEQYF. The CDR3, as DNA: TGTGCCAGCAGGTCAGGACTAGCGGGATTGTACGAGCAGTACTTC.

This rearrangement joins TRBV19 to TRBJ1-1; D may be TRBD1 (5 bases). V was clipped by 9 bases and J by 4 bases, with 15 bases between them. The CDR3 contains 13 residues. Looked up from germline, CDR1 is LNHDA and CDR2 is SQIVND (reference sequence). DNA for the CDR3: TGTGCCAGCTTCCCGGGGGTAGGCACTGAAGCTTTCTTT. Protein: CASFPGVGTEAFF.

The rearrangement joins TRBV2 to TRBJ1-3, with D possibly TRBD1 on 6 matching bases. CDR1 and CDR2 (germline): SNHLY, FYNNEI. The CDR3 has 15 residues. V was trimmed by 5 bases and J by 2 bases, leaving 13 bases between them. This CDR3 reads CASSPTGYTGNTIYF. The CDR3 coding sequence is TGTGCCAGCAGTCCGACAGGCTACACTGGAAACACCATATATTTT.

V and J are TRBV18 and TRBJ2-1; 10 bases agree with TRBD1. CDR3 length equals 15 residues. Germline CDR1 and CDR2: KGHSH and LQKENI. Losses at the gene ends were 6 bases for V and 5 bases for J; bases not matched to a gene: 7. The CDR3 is CASSPGTGAHNEQFF. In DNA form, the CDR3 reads TGTGCCAGCTCGCCCGGGACAGGGGCGCACAATGAGCAGTTCTTC.

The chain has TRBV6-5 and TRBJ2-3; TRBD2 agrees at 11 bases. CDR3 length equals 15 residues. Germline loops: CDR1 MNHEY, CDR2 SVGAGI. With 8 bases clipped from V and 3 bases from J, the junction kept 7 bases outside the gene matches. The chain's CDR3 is CASALAGGGTDTQYF. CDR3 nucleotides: TGTGCCAGCGCCCTAGCGGGAGGCGGGACAGATACGCAGTATTTT.

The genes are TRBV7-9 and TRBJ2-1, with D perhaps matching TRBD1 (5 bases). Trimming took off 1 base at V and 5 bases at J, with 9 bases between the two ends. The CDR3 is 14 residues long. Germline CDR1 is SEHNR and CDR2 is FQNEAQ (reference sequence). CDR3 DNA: TGTGCCAGCAGCTTAGTACAGGACAACAATGAGCAGTTCTTC. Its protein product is CASSLVQDNNEQFF.